These T cell receptor beta chains were read from a single sample in a study of Ad26.COV2.S vaccination and SARS-CoV-2 variants. Some clones are missing from TCRdb's copy, which holds only in-frame ones; the method was immunoSEQ multiplex PCR. Of approximately 500,000 clones listed, 70% to 90% are singletons. The sequences come from peripheral blood, collected in a trial of Ad26.COV2.S vaccine versus placebo. Receptor source: a person aged 18-60 years who received the Ad26.COV2.S COVID-19 vaccine or a placebo. CDR3s include the opening cysteine and the closing phenylalanine or tryptophan. Each record gives: CDR3 length, V gene, D gene, CDR3 protein. D genes are given only for firm matches.

15 TRBV3-1/TRBV3-2 NA CASSQGTGPGNTIYF
15 TRBV24-1 NA CATSEEGRNTGELFF
12 TRBV6-5 NA CASTRTNEKLFF
17 TRBV6-4 NA CASTTPEDQRRNTEAFF
17 TRBV4-3 NA CASSQVTGQRGATEAFF
14 TRBV5-4 NA CASRSGALREKLFF
12 TRBV19 TRBD2 CASRPWGGEQYF
13 TRBV3-1/TRBV3-2 NA CASSQGRGRKGFF
12 TRBV29-1 NA CSVGEGSSIQYF
16 TRBV4-3 TRBD2 CASSLSSGSDTDTQYF
16 TRBV19 TRBD1 CASSPRTGGGYNEQFF
13 TRBV18 NA CASSPLMTYEQYF
16 TRBV7-3 NA CASSLTGSANTGELFF
15 TRBV10-3 NA CAISEGSQSHNEQFF
16 TRBV21-1 NA CASSKADSRTSYEQYF
13 TRBV5-4 NA CASSLIAEETQYF
14 TRBV19 NA CASSPYPSYNEQFF
17 TRBV9 NA CASSVEVGGKATDTQYF
15 TRBV18 TRBD1 CASSTGQGRTGELFF
17 TRBV24-1 NA CATSDKGVAGSLKTQYF
13 TRBV5-1 NA CASRQATNEKLFF
15 TRBV15 TRBD1 CATSRAPGQIYGYTF
18 TRBV30 NA CAWSAQTPGVDTNTEAFF
15 TRBV7-9 TRBD1 CASSQGQGLDYGYTF
14 TRBV7-2 NA CASSLGQTNTEAFF
12 TRBV28 NA CASSLTSYEQYF
17 TRBV21-1 NA CAEDPSGRARDCYEQYF
14 TRBV7-2 NA CASSLGGGTREQYF
16 TRBV28 TRBD2 CASSLTTSGRQETQYF
13 TRBV28 NA CASTPGDNYGYTF
16 TRBV28 NA CASSSRLQGYRDTQYF
14 TRBV7-2 NA CASSLGWADNEQFF
14 TRBV7-3 NA CASSQDWDQGEQYF
13 TRBV19 NA CASSWTVTDTQYF
13 TRBV13 NA CASSIGGGYGYTF
13 TRBV9 TRBD2 CASSDGRYNEQFF
15 TRBV9 NA CASSPARAGWETQYF
17 TRBV19 TRBD1 CASATDGTGGSNQPQHF
12 TRBV2 NA CASRKGVVVAFF
15 TRBV28 NA CASSLGWGPGTEAFF
15 TRBV24-1 NA CATSDGLQPNTEAFF
12 TRBV30 TRBD2 CAWSVGGTEQFF
17 TRBV28 TRBD2 CASTRLAGGESYNEQFF
15 TRBV7-2 NA CASSLEGQGFSTQYF